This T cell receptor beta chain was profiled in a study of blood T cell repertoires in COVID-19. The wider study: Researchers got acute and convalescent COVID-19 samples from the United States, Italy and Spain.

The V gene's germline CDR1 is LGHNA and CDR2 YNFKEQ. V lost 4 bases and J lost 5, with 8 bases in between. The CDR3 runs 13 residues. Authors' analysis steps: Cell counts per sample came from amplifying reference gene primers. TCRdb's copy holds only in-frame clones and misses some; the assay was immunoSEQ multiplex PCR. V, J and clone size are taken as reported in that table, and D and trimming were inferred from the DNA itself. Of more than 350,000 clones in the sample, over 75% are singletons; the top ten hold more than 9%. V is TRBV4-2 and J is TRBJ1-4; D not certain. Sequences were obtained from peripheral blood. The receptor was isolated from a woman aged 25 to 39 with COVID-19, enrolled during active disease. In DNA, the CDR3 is TGTGCCAGCAGCCCGGTTGAAAATGAAAAACTGTTTTTT. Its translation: CASSPVENEKLFF.